The T cell receptor (beta chain) under discussion was sequenced for a study of blood T cell repertoires in COVID-19. The CDR3 loop spans 13 amino acids. CDR1 and CDR2 from the germline V gene are MNHEY and SMNVEV (reference sequence). The V and J ends lost 3 bases and 4 bases respectively, with 9 bases between them. Repertoires were generated with immunoSEQ multiplex PCR, while TCRdb's copy carries only in-frame clones and drops some. The repertoire has under 400,000 clones, approximately 89% of them found once; the top ten carry 1.5% to 2%. The Seattle site enrolled patients during active infection and followed them longitudinally.

The J gene is TRBJ1-2, the V gene TRBV27; TRBD1 is a possible D gene (6 bases). The clonotype originates from a woman in her 30s with COVID-19, enrolled during active disease. Sequencing was performed on peripheral blood. The chain's CDR3 is CASSFRDTYGYTF. The CDR3 DNA is TGTGCCAGCAGTTTTAGGGACACCTATGGCTACACCTTC.